Included here is one TCR beta chain sequence, with context. Its target is not known. The sample comes from a study of cytomegalovirus exposure and HLA in healthy donors. While unrecorded immune exposures were likely, the donors were nominally healthy when sampled. Study-level results: Clonal expansion was found to be greater in HLA-associated TCR beta chains than in equally common others in a later analysis.

The PCR had 60 Vbeta and 13 Jbeta primers. Method: immunoSEQ multiplex PCR; TCRdb's copy keeps in-frame clones and lacks some. The repertoire holds 150,000 or so clones, with less than 85% as singletons. The V segment lost 4 bases and the J segment 4 bases; nucleotides outside the gene matches: 16. From germline, CDR1 is SGHRS and CDR2 YFSETQ. The CDR3 sequence is 17 residues long. Material: PBMCs. This TCR was sampled from a young man in good health and CMV-seropositive. The chain recombines TRBV5-1 with TRBJ2-5; 7 nucleotides align to TRBD1. CDR3 in amino acids: CASSPARGGQVVETQYF. CDR3 in DNA: TGCGCCAGCAGCCCTGCCCGGGGTGGACAGGTGGTAGAGACCCAGTACTTC.